The clone carrying this T cell receptor (beta chain) showed up just a few times. Its antigen is not identified. The CDR3 sequence is 16 residues long. Germline V gene sequence: CDR1 LGHNA, CDR2 YSLEER. V lost 1 base to trimming and J lost 0 bases, with 12 bases between them. This entry is derived from a study of T cell repertoires in cytomegalovirus infection. The wider study: Public TCR beta signatures provided an indication of both CMV infection and a matching HLA type.

Regarding the study as a whole: The study found HLA-C-restricted CMV-specific TCR beta clonotypes dominating the ex vivo response. Based on cumulative public TCR beta family frequency, carriers of CMV plus the relevant HLA were identified.

A single record per CDR3 protein comes from TCRdb applying MiXCR to the reads. Here the sample spans 300,000 to 400,000 distinct CDR3 sequences, just under 25% being singletons. This receptor was identified in a human donor in good health (CMV status not recorded). Some clones in this sample may be carry-over from other donors' samples. Here the sequenced sample was cultured PBMCs, taken from culture after CMV antigen stimulation. The V gene is TRBV4-3, the J gene TRBJ1-1; D possibly corresponds to TRBD1 (5 bases). The CDR3, as DNA: TGCGCCAGCAGCCAAGCCGGGGGAAGGTTGAACACTGAAGCTTTCTTT. It specifies CASSQAGGRLNTEAFF.